This passage covers 3 T cell receptor beta chains from one sample sequenced in a study of shared clonotypes between healthy human individuals (TCRdb year 2020). Libraries were prepared through the immunoSEQ multiplex PCR assay. TCRdb took this table from immuneACCESS and kept in-frame rearrangements with V and J called. Such tables lack part of the clones; where checked against another copy, unresolved V genes explain under half of the gap, and the rest is unexplained. This sample has around 980,000 clones in its table, and around 78% of those were observed once. The ten largest clones add up to around 0.61% of the sample. Sequences were obtained from memory CD4+ T cells from PBMCs. Sample cell subset or site, as interpreted from the label and publication: CD45RA-negative fraction. These TCRs come from a young man in good health. Some clones in this sample may be carry-over from other donors' samples.

The chain recombines TRBV5-1 with TRBJ2-1, with TRBD1 matching 10 bases. CDR3 length: 12 residues. The junction had 4 bases not matched to a gene; V was cut back by 0 bases and J by 16 bases. The germline CDR1 and CDR2 sequences are SGHRS and YFSETQ. CDR3 DNA: TGCGCCAGCAGCTTGGCCGGACAGGGGGGATTCTTC. Its protein is CASSLAGQGGFF.

V gene TRBV10-3 combines with J gene TRBJ1-2, with 9 nucleotides matching TRBD1. V lost 6 bases to trimming and J lost 5 bases; unmatched junction nucleotides: 4. Looked up from germline, CDR1 is ENHRY and CDR2 is SYGVKD. The CDR3 consists of 13 residues. DNA for the CDR3: TGTGCCATCAGGGACAGGGGACTGTATGGCTACACCTTC. Its protein is CAIRDRGLYGYTF.

This sequence joins TRBV28 and TRBJ1-3, with unresolved D. Trimming shortened V by 3 bases and J by 0 bases, and 6 bases separated the two germline ends. Germline CDR1 reads MDHEN; CDR2 reads SYDVKM. CDR3 length: 14 amino acids. The CDR3 region is CASSFFSSGNTIYF. DNA of the CDR3: TGTGCCAGCAGTTTTTTTAGCTCTGGAAACACCATATATTTT.